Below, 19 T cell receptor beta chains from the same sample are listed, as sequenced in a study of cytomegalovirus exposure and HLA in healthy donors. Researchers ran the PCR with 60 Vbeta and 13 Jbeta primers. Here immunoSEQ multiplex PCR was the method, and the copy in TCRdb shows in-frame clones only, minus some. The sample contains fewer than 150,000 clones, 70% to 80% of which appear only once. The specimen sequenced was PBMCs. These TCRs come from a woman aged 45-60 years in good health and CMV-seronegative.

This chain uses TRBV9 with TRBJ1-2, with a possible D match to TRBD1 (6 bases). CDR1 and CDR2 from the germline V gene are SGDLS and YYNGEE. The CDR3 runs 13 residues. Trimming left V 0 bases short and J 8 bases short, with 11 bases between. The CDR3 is CASSVDNREGYTF. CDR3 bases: TGTGCCAGCAGCGTAGATAACAGGGAAGGCTACACCTTC.

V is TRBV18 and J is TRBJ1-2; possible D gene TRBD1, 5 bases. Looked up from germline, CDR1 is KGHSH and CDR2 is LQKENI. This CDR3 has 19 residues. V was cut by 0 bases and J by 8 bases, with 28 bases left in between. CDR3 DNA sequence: TGTGCCAGCTCACCACCCAGCGGGACGTTAGAGGCTGCAACGAGGGGCTACACCTTC. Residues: CASSPPSGTLEAATRGYTF.

This chain's CDR3 is CASSTNSGRNTGELFF. CDR3 nucleotides: TGTGCCAGTAGTACAAATAGCGGGAGGAACACCGGGGAGCTGTTTTTT. This chain links TRBV19 with TRBJ2-2; 9 bases line up with TRBD2. The J segment lost 1 base and the V segment lost 4 bases, leaving 4 bases of the junction unmatched. Germline values: CDR1 LNHDA, CDR2 SQIVND (reference sequence). CDR3 size: 16 residues. Drawing the rest from reference TRBV19 and TRBJ2-2, the complete variable domain is DGGITQSPKYLFRKEGQNVTLSCEQNLNHDAMYWYRQDPGQGLRLIYYSQIVNDFQKGDIAEGYSVSREKKESFPLTVTSAQKNPTAFYLCASSTNSGRNTGELFFGEGSRLTVL.

The CDR3 is CASSLGHRNQPQHF. The CDR3 nucleotides read TGTGCCAGTAGTCTAGGTCACCGGAATCAGCCCCAGCATTTT. This chain links TRBV19 with TRBJ1-5; D is unclear. Germline CDR1 LNHDA, CDR2 SQIVND (reference sequence). The V end lost 5 bases, the J end lost 4 bases, and 12 bases lay between the germline ends. This CDR3 has 14 residues.

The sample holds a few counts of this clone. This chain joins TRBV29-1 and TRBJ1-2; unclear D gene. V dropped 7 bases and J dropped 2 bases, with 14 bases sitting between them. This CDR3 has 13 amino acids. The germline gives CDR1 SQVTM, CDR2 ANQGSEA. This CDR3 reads CSADHGGNYGYTF. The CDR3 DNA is TGCAGCGCTGACCATGGAGGGAACTATGGCTACACCTTC.

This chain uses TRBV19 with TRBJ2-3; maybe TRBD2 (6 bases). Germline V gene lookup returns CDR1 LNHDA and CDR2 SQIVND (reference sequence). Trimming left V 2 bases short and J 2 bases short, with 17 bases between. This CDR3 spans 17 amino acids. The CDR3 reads CASSISTSSRATDTQYF. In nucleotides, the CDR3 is TGTGCCAGTAGTATATCGACTAGTTCACGGGCCACAGATACGCAGTATTTT.

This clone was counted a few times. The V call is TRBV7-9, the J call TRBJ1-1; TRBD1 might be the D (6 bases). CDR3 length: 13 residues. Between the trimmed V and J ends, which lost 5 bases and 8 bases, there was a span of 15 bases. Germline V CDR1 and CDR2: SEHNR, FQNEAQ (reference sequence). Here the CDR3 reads CASSKQGQREAFF. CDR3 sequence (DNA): TGTGCCAGCAGCAAGCAGGGGCAGAGGGAAGCTTTCTTT.

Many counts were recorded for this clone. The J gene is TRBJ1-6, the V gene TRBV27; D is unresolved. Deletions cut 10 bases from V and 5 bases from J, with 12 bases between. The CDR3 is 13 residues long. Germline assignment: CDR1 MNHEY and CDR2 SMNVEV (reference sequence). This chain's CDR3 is CATSGSDNSPLHF. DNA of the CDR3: TGTGCCACCTCAGGCAGTGATAATTCACCCCTCCACTTT.

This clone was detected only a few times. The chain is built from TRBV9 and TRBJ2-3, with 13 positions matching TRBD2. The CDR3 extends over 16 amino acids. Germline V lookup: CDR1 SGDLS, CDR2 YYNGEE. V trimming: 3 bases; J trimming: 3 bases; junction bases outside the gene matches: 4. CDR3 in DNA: TGTGCCAGCAGCGGACTAGCGGGGGGAGGGACAGATACGCAGTATTTT. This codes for CASSGLAGGGTDTQYF.

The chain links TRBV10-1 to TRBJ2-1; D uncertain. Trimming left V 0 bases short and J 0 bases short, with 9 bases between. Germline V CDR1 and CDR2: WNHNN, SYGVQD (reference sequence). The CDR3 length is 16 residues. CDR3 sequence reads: CASSESRVFSYNEQFF. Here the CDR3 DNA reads TGCGCCAGCAGTGAGTCACGGGTATTCTCCTACAATGAGCAGTTCTTC.

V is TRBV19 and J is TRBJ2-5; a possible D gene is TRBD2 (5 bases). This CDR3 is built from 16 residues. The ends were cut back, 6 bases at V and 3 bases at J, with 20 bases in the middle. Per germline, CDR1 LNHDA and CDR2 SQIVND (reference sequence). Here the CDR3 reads CASSSPGRGGKETQYF. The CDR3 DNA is TGTGCCAGTAGCTCACCCGGACGGGGTGGGAAAGAGACCCAGTACTTC.

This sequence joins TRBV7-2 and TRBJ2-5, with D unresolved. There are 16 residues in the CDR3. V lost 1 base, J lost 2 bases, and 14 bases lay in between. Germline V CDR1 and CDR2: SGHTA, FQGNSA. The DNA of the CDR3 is TGTGCCAGCAGCTTAGGAGGTTTAGGCCCTCAAGAGACCCAGTACTTC. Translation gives CASSLGGLGPQETQYF.

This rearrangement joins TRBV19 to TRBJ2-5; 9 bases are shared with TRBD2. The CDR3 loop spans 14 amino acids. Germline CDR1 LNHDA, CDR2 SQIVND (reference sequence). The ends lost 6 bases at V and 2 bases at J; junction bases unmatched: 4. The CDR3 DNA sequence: TGTGCCAGTAGGAAAAGCGGGGGGCAAGAGACCCAGTACTTC. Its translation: CASRKSGGQETQYF.

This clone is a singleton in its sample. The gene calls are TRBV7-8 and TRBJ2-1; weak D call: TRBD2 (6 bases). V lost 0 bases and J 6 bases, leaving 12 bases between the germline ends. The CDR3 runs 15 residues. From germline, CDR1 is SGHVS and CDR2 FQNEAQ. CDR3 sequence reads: CASSLAGGRGNEQFF. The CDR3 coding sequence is TGTGCCAGCAGCTTAGCGGGGGGACGCGGCAATGAGCAGTTCTTC.

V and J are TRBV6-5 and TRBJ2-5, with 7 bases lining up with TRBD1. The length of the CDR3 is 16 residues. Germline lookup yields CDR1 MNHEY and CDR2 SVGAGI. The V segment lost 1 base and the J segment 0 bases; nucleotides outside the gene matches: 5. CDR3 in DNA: TGTGCCAGCAGTTACTTTGGGACAGCGTACCAAGAGACCCAGTACTTC. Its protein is CASSYFGTAYQETQYF.

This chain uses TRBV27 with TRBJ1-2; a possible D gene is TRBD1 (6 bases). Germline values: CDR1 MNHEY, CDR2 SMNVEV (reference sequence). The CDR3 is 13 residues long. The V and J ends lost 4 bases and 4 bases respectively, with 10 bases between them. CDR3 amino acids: CASSSDSFYGYTF. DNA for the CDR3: TGTGCCAGCAGTTCGGACAGCTTCTATGGCTACACCTTC.

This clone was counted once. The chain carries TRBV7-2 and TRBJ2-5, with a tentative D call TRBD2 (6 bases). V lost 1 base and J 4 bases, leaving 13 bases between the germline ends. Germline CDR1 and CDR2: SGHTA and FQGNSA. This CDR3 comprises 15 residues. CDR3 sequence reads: CASSLGTTTLETQYF. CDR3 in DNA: TGTGCCAGCAGCTTAGGGACTACCACTCTAGAGACCCAGTACTTC. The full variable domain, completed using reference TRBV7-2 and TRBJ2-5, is GAGVSQSPSNKVTEKGKDVELRCDPISGHTALYWYRQSLGQGLEFLIYFQGNSAPDKSGLPSDRFSAERTGGSVSTLTIQRTQQEDSAVYLCASSLGTTTLETQYFGPGTRLLVL.

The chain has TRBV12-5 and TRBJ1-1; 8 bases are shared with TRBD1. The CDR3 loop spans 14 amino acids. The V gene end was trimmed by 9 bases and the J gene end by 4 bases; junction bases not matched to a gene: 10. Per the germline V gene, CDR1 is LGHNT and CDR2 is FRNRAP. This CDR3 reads CASRLGQGGTEAFF. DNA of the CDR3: TGTGCTAGCAGGCTCGGACAGGGCGGCACTGAAGCTTTCTTT.

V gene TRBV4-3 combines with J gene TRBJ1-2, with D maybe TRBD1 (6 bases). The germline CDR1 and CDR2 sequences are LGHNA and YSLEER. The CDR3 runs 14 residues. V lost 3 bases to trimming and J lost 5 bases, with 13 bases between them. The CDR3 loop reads CASSHMDRSYGYTF. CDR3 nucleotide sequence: TGCGCCAGCAGCCACATGGACAGATCTTATGGCTACACCTTC.